Listed below are T cell receptor beta chains from one sample, sequenced in a study of blood T cells in healthy people across ages. Each CDR3 protein is one row after TCRdb ran MiXCR on the 5' RACE reads. The sample lists about 750,000 distinct CDR3 sequences; 53% were seen once. The specimen sequenced was blood. The receptors derive from a man older than 75 in good health. CDR3s include the opening cysteine and the closing phenylalanine or tryptophan. A D gene is named only where the DNA matches it firmly. Only part of the rows carry a size: once, few, many, or a class if the clone is expanded.

NA,TRBV7-6,TRBD1,TRBJ2-5,CASSLKGQEQYF,TGTGCCAGCAGCTTAAAAGGACAGGAGCAGTACTTC
NA,TRBV9,TRBD2,TRBJ2-5,CASSVGASGRANEQYF,TGTGCCAGCAGCGTAGGAGCTAGCGGGAGGGCCAATGAGCAGTACTTC
NA,TRBV6-6,NA,TRBJ1-2,CATQGLSVGYTF,TGTGCCACCCAGGGCCTCTCAGTAGGCTACACCTTC
few,TRBV20-1,NA,TRBJ1-4,CSARDPGVPYEKLFF,TGCAGTGCTAGAGACCCAGGGGTACCTTATGAAAAACTGTTTTTT
few,TRBV20-1,NA,TRBJ2-7,CSASPERMYEQYF,TGCAGTGCTAGCCCCGAAAGGATGTACGAGCAGTACTTC
few,TRBV7-2,NA,TRBJ2-7,CASSLPPTEQYF,TGTGCCAGCAGCTTACCCCCCACCGAGCAGTACTTC
NA,TRBV3-1,NA,TRBJ1-1,CASSQVGAGNTETFF,NA
few,TRBV6-5,TRBD2,TRBJ2-3,CASSYKTSGRASLGTDTQYF,TGTGCCAGCAGTTACAAGACTAGCGGGAGGGCGAGTTTGGGCACAGATACGCAGTATTTT
many,TRBV2,NA,TRBJ2-1,CASTEEMTDNEQFF,TGTGCCAGCACTGAAGAAATGACAGACAATGAGCAGTTCTTC
NA,TRBV9,NA,TRBJ1-2,CASSVALYYGYTF,TGTGCCAGCAGCGTAGCCCTATACTATGGCTACACCTTC
NA,TRBV6-2/TRBV6-3,TRBD2,TRBJ2-1,CASRRGVAGGSEEQFF,TGTGCCAGCAGACGGGGGGTAGCGGGAGGGTCAGAGGAGCAGTTCTTC
NA,TRBV20-1,NA,TRBJ1-5,CSARGRNQPQHF,TGCAGTGCCCGCGGGCGCAATCAGCCCCAGCATTTT
NA,TRBV6-2/TRBV6-3,TRBD1,TRBJ1-2,CASRPTGAGGYTF,TGTGCCAGCAGGCCGACAGGGGCGGGCGGCTACACCTTC
few,TRBV6-5,NA,TRBJ1-2,CASGYNGVTDGYGYTF,TGTGCCAGCGGTTACAATGGGGTAACAGACGGCTATGGCTACACCTTC
NA,TRBV20-1,TRBD1,TRBJ2-1,CSAVTLQGLTQFF,TGCAGTGCTGTCACACTACAGGGGTTGACGCAGTTCTTC
NA,TRBV5-1,TRBD1,TRBJ2-3,CASSLAQGQGVWRYAYF,TGCGCCAGCAGCTTGGCCCAGGGACAGGGGGTCTGGAGATACGCGTATTTT
NA,TRBV5-1,NA,TRBJ2-5,CASSLLGVGQETQYF,TGCGCCAGCAGCTTGCTAGGGGTAGGCCAAGAGACCCAGTACTTC
NA,TRBV29-1,TRBD2,TRBJ2-1,CSARGASGYNEQFF,TGCAGCGCCCGGGGCGCTAGCGGATACAATGAGCAGTTCTTC
NA,TRBV7-2,NA,TRBJ2-3,CASSLTRTAGDTQYF,TGTGCCAGCAGCTTAACCCGAACGGCAGGAGATACGCAGTATTTT
few,TRBV7-2,NA,TRBJ1-1,CASSLVRGTEAFF,TGTGCCAGCAGCTTAGTTCGGGGGACTGAAGCTTTCTTT
NA,TRBV20-1,TRBD2,TRBJ2-1,CSARKGPAGDGILIDPTEQFF,TGCAGTGCTAGAAAGGGGCCCGCGGGGGACGGAATACTGATCGACCCGACTGAGCAGTTCTTC
NA,TRBV9,NA,TRBJ2-7,CEGRAYEQYF,TGTGAGGGCAGGGCCTACGAGCAGTACTTC
NA,TRBV4-2,TRBD1,TRBJ1-2,CASSQDLGQGSNYGYTF,TGTGCCAGCAGCCAAGATCTCGGACAGGGCTCTAACTATGGCTACACCTTC